Presented here are 10 T cell receptor beta chains from one specimen sequenced in a study of CD8 T cells in Susac syndrome. An amount of RNA that ranged from 0.5 to 1 ug was reverse transcribed with random hexamers. Each CDR3 protein is one row after TCRdb ran MiXCR on the immunoSEQ multiplex PCR reads. The table includes roughly 80,000 distinct CDR3 sequences, roughly 94% detected once. Input material: CD8+ T cells from PBMCs. These receptors were taken from a human donor with Susac syndrome.

This chain uses TRBV4-1 with TRBJ2-1; D ambiguous. From germline, CDR1 is MGHRA and CDR2 YSYEKL. V was trimmed by 8 bases and J by 0 bases, leaving 14 bases between them. The CDR3 consists of 15 residues. The CDR3 DNA sequence: TGCGCCAGCGCTTTCGACACCAGCTCCTACAATGAGCAGTTCTTC. Its protein product is CASAFDTSSYNEQFF.

The rearrangement links TRBV7-9 to TRBJ2-5; D perhaps matches TRBD1 (7 bases). V lost 3 bases and J 2 bases, leaving 13 bases between the germline ends. The CDR3 is made up of 15 amino acids. The germline CDR1 and CDR2 sequences are SEHNR and FQNEAQ (reference sequence). The CDR3 nucleotides read TGTGCCAGCAGCTTGGGCAGGGGGGTTCAAGAGACCCAGTACTTC. This encodes CASSLGRGVQETQYF.

CDR3 DNA: TGTGCCAGCAGCTTAGAGAGGCAGGGATACCTCGATCGCACAGATACGCAGTATTTT. Amino acids: CASSLERQGYLDRTDTQYF. J is TRBJ2-3 and V is TRBV13, with a tentative D call TRBD1 (5 bases). Trimming removed 1 base from V and 1 base from J, with 21 bases in between. This CDR3 has 19 residues. Germline CDR1 reads PRHDT; CDR2 reads FYEKMQ (reference sequence).

This clonotype appeared a few times. The V gene is TRBV13, the J gene TRBJ2-1, with D tentatively TRBD1 (5 bases). CDR3 length: 13 residues. The V end lost 2 bases, the J end lost 6 bases, and 8 bases lay between the germline ends. Germline assignment: CDR1 PRHDT and CDR2 FYEKMQ (reference sequence). CDR3 sequence: CASSLRGRNEQFF. In nucleotides, the CDR3 is TGTGCCAGCAGCTTAAGGGGCCGCAATGAGCAGTTCTTC.

The chain couples TRBV29-1 to TRBJ2-2; 8 positions match TRBD1. Germline trimming cut 6 bases from V and 3 bases from J; bases unmatched to any gene: 6. Germline V gene sequence: CDR1 SQVTM, CDR2 ANQGSEA. The CDR3 is made up of 14 amino acids. CDR3 sequence reads: CSVGQGPYTGELFF. For the CDR3, the DNA is TGCAGCGTCGGACAGGGCCCGTACACCGGGGAGCTGTTTTTT.

The gene calls are TRBV6-4 and TRBJ1-2; D is unclear. Germline V gene sequence: CDR1 MRHNA, CDR2 SNTAGT. This CDR3 is built from 14 residues. Trimming stripped 5 bases from V and 7 bases from J, with 17 bases between. The CDR3 nucleotides read TGTGCCAGCAGTTTTGTATATGGATCTAGTGGCTACACCTTC. It yields the protein CASSFVYGSSGYTF.

V is TRBV3-1 and J is TRBJ1-2; tentatively, D is TRBD1 (5 bases). In germline, CDR1 is LGHDT, CDR2 YNNKEL (reference sequence). The CDR3 totals 13 residues. V dropped 8 bases and J dropped 2 bases, with 12 bases sitting between them. The CDR3 nucleotides read TGTGCCAGCTCACCGGGGGGGAACTATGGCTACACCTTC. It codes for CASSPGGNYGYTF. Complete variable domain (other parts from reference TRBV3-1 and TRBJ1-2): DTAVSQTPKYLVTQMGNDKSIKCEQNLGHDTMYWYKQDSKKFLKIMFSYNNKELIINETVPNRFSPKSPDKAHLNLHINSLELGDSAVYFCASSPGGNYGYTFGSGTRLTVV.

The chain carries TRBV19 and TRBJ1-1; D remains unclear. CDR3 length equals 14 residues. The ends were cut back, 4 bases at V and 4 bases at J, with 13 bases in the middle. Germline lookup yields CDR1 LNHDA and CDR2 SQIVND (reference sequence). The DNA for the CDR3 is TGTGCCAGTAGTAAAGAATTCTTTGGCACTGAAGCTTTCTTT. This codes for CASSKEFFGTEAFF.

This chain joins TRBV10-3 and TRBJ1-1; 9 bases map to TRBD1. The V gene end was trimmed by 6 bases and the J gene end by 7 bases; junction bases not matched to a gene: 6. The CDR3 has 13 amino acids. Per germline, CDR1 ENHRY and CDR2 SYGVKD. The CDR3 DNA is TGTGCCATCAGAAGACAGGGGGAGGGTGAAGCTTTCTTT. Translated, it gives CAIRRQGEGEAFF.

V gene TRBV3-1 combines with J gene TRBJ2-1; D ambiguous. The ends were cut back, 3 bases at V and 10 bases at J, with 7 bases in the middle. CDR1 LGHDT and CDR2 YNNKEL come from the germline V gene (reference sequence). This CDR3 has 11 amino acids. DNA of the CDR3: TGTGCCAGCAGCCACCAGTGGGAGCAGTTCTTC. Translation gives CASSHQWEQFF.